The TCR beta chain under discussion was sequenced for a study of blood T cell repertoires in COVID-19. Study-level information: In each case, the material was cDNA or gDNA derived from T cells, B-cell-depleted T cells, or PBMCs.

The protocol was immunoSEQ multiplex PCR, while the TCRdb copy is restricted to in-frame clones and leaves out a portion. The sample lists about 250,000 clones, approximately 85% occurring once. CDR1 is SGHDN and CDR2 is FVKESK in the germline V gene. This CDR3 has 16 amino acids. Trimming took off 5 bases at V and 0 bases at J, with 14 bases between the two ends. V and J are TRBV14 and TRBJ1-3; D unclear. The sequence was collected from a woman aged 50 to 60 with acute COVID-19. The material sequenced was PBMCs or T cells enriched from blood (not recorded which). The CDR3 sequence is CASSGGGGYSGNTIYF. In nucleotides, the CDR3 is TGTGCCAGCAGCGGAGGAGGCGGGTACTCTGGAAACACCATATATTTT.